The 26 T cell receptor beta chains below were found in one sample sequenced in a study of response to subunit inactivated influenza vaccine. From the RT-PCR reads, TCRdb called clonotypes with MiXCR, one entry per CDR3 protein. The sample includes about 530,000 distinct CDR3 sequences, about an eighth seen only once; the top ten take roughly 13%. Material: PBMCs from blood, obtained 45 days after vaccination. These receptors were taken from a man between 45 and 60 years old who received an inactivated influenza vaccine.

This chain joins TRBV12-3 or TRBV12-4 and TRBJ2-1, with D unclear. The V end was cut by 7 bases, the J end by 8 bases, with 9 bases between. This CDR3 contains 11 residues. CDR3 coding DNA: TGTGCCAGCACTGGTGGCTATGAGCAGTTCTTC. It specifies CASTGGYEQFF.

This chain joins TRBV7-8 and TRBJ2-5; no reliable D call. Germline CDR1 and CDR2: SGHVS and FQNEAQ. The CDR3 sequence is 14 residues long. V was clipped by 5 bases and J by 2 bases, with 12 bases between them. CDR3 amino acids: CASSPRLRQETQYF. CDR3 nucleotide sequence: TGTGCCAGCAGCCCGCGGCTCCGACAAGAGACCCAGTACTTC.

This clonotype has only a few counts. The rearrangement uses TRBV30 and TRBJ1-2; D unresolved. CDR3 length equals 13 residues. V shed 2 bases and J shed 2 bases, with 9 bases lying between them. CDR1 and CDR2 (germline): GTSNPN, SVGIG (reference sequence). This CDR3 reads CAWSPGSNYGYTF. CDR3 in DNA: TGTGCCTGGAGTCCGGGGTCCAACTATGGCTACACCTTC.

J is TRBJ2-3 and V is TRBV29-1; D may be TRBD2 (5 bases). The CDR3 has 15 amino acids. Trimming pared 2 bases from V and 0 bases from J, leaving 12 bases between. In germline, CDR1 is SQVTM, CDR2 ANQGSEA. The CDR3: CSVEWELPSTDTQYF. DNA of the CDR3: TGCAGCGTTGAATGGGAGTTACCTAGCACAGATACGCAGTATTTT.

V is TRBV7-9 and J is TRBJ1-5, with D possibly TRBD1 on 5 matching bases. The V end lost 1 base, the J end lost 2 bases, and 15 bases lay between the germline ends. The CDR3 totals 17 residues. Germline V gives CDR1 SEHNR, CDR2 FQNEAQ (reference sequence). CDR3 amino acids: CASSLVAGWGGNQPQHF. The CDR3 nucleotides read TGTGCCAGCAGCTTAGTTGCAGGGTGGGGCGGCAATCAGCCCCAGCATTTT.

This clonotype was counted a few times. The chain carries TRBV6-2 or TRBV6-3 and TRBJ1-2, with D uncertain. The ends were cut back, 6 bases at V and 7 bases at J, with 15 bases in the middle. The CDR3 has 13 residues. Germline loops: CDR1 MNHEY, CDR2 SVGEGT. CDR3 region: CASSLSIARGYTF. DNA of the CDR3: TGTGCCAGCAGCCTCTCCATTGCCCGTGGCTACACCTTC.

Ten or more counts support this clonotype. This CDR3 reads CASRPSMGNEQFF. The CDR3 nucleotides are TGTGCCAGCAGACCCTCTATGGGCAATGAGCAGTTCTTC. The genes are TRBV12-3 or TRBV12-4 and TRBJ2-1; D is unclear. The CDR3 has 13 residues. Trimming removed 6 bases at V and 6 bases at J, with 12 bases between.

This clonotype was seen repeatedly, ten times or more. In DNA, the CDR3 is TGCGCCAGCAGCCAACGGACGGGGCAAGAGACCCAGTACTTC. Amino acid sequence: CASSQRTGQETQYF. The V call is TRBV4-3, the J call TRBJ2-5; tentatively, D is TRBD2 (5 bases). The CDR3 contains 14 residues. CDR1 and CDR2 from the germline V gene are LGHNA and YSLEER. V lost 2 bases and J lost 2, with 9 bases in between.

This clonotype was detected a few times. The chain links TRBV27 to TRBJ2-7; D is ambiguous. Germline V CDR1 and CDR2: MNHEY, SMNVEV (reference sequence). The CDR3 consists of 15 residues. Trimming left V 0 bases short and J 0 bases short, with 9 bases between. CDR3 DNA: TGTGCCAGCAGTTTATCCAGGTCGAGCTCCTACGAGCAGTACTTC. This gives the protein CASSLSRSSSYEQYF.

The V gene is TRBV18, the J gene TRBJ2-2; D is undetermined. The germline gives CDR1 KGHSH, CDR2 LQKENI. The CDR3 has 14 amino acids. Between the trimmed V and J ends, which lost 1 base and 6 bases, there was a span of 9 bases. CDR3 DNA sequence: TGTGCCAGCTCACCACTCGAAGCTCCCGGGGAGCTGTTTTTT. It translates to CASSPLEAPGELFF.

As to this clonotype: Mismatch with germline at one junction end may stem from a read error. The chain combines TRBV7-2 with TRBJ1-4; 8 bases fit TRBD1. The germline CDR1 and CDR2 sequences are SGHTA and FQGNSA. The CDR3 length is 15 residues. The CDR3 DNA follows: TGTGCCAGCAGCGGAGACAGGGGTAGACGTGAAAAACTGATTTTT. Its translation is CASSGDRGRREKLIF.

This sequence joins TRBV9 and TRBJ2-1; 12 bases match TRBD2. CDR1 SGDLS and CDR2 YYNGEE come from the germline V gene. V lost 0 bases and J lost 3; bases outside the gene matches: 13. The CDR3 is 20 residues long. The CDR3 spells CASSVAWTSGKKRIYNEQFF. In nucleotides, the CDR3 is TGTGCCAGCAGCGTAGCTTGGACTAGCGGGAAAAAAAGGATCTACAATGAGCAGTTCTTC.

V gene TRBV9 combines with J gene TRBJ2-1; 9 nucleotides align to TRBD1. The CDR3 spans 16 residues. The trim removed 4 bases at V and 7 bases at J, leaving 12 bases unmatched. From germline, CDR1 is SGDLS and CDR2 YYNGEE. CDR3 region: CASSPGGGTGPNEQFF. Written as DNA, the CDR3 is TGTGCCAGCAGCCCCGGAGGCGGGACAGGGCCTAATGAGCAGTTCTTC. Combining the CDR3 with reference TRBV9 and TRBJ2-1 gives the whole variable domain DSGVTQTPKHLITATGQRVTLRCSPRSGDLSVYWYQQSLDQGLQFLIQYYNGEERAKGNILERFSAQQFPDLHSELNLSSLELGDSALYFCASSPGGGTGPNEQFFGPGTRLTVL.

The V gene is TRBV4-2, the J gene TRBJ2-7; tentatively, D is TRBD1 (7 bases). Germline CDR1 reads LGHNA; CDR2 reads YNFKEQ. V was clipped by 3 bases and J by 4 bases, with 13 bases between them. The CDR3 runs to 14 residues. CDR3 sequence: CASSQAGQQYEQYF. CDR3 in DNA: TGTGCCAGCAGCCAGGCGGGACAGCAGTACGAGCAGTACTTC.

This clonotype was found a few times. This sequence joins TRBV18 and TRBJ2-3; tentative D call: TRBD2 (6 bases). This CDR3 has 15 amino acids. Germline assignment: CDR1 KGHSH and CDR2 LQKENI. V was pared by 3 bases and J by 4 bases, with 14 bases between. CDR3 sequence (DNA): TGTGCCAGCTCACCCGGCCGGGGGAGGTCAGATACGCAGTATTTT. Translating it yields CASSPGRGRSDTQYF.

At least ten counts were recorded for this clonotype. V is TRBV27 and J is TRBJ2-3, with D hard to call. The CDR3 consists of 13 residues. V gave up 5 bases and J gave up 3 bases, with 9 bases separating them. Germline CDR1 reads MNHEY; CDR2 reads SMNVEV (reference sequence). Here the CDR3 DNA reads TGTGCCAGCAGTCTAACCTGGACAGATACGCAGTATTTT. It translates to CASSLTWTDTQYF.

The rearrangement joins TRBV5-1 to TRBJ2-3; D remains unclear. Trimming took off 7 bases at V and 0 bases at J, with 9 bases between the two ends. CDR1 and CDR2 (germline): SGHRS, YFSETQ. This CDR3 is built from 13 residues. CDR3 region: CASQSPSTDTQYF. The CDR3 DNA reads TGCGCCAGCCAGAGTCCTAGCACAGATACGCAGTATTTT. The full variable domain, completed using reference TRBV5-1 and TRBJ2-3, is KAGVTQTPRYLIKTRGQQVTLSCSPISGHRSVSWYQQTPGQGLQFLFEYFSETQRNKGNFPGRFSGRQFSNSRSEMNVSTLELGDSALYLCASQSPSTDTQYFGPGTRLTVL.

This clonotype was seen only a few times. The chain carries TRBV6-6 and TRBJ2-5; D gene unclear. V was trimmed by 4 bases and J by 6 bases, leaving 9 bases between them. Germline CDR1 MNHNY, CDR2 SVGAGI (reference sequence). This CDR3 is 12 amino acids long. CDR3 coding DNA: TGTGCCAGCAGTTCGTCCGGCAAGACCCAGTACTTC. As protein: CASSSSGKTQYF.

This clonotype turned up a few times. Here the CDR3 reads CASSLIPGDGSGELFF. CDR3 nucleotides: TGCGCCAGCAGCCTTATCCCGGGGGATGGGTCCGGGGAGCTGTTTTTT. This chain connects TRBV5-1 to TRBJ2-2; possible D gene TRBD2, 6 bases. Trimming shortened V by 4 bases and J by 6 bases, and 19 bases separated the two germline ends. Germline CDR1 reads SGHRS; CDR2 reads YFSETQ. The CDR3 is made up of 16 amino acids.

This clonotype was found a few times. J is TRBJ2-7 and V is TRBV27; 9 nucleotides line up with TRBD2. Trimming removed 7 bases from V and 3 bases from J; junction bases left unmatched: 1. Per the germline V gene, CDR1 is MNHEY and CDR2 is SMNVEV (reference sequence). This CDR3 comprises 12 residues. This CDR3 reads CASKRGDYEQYF. The CDR3 region has the DNA TGTGCCAGCAAGCGGGGGGACTACGAGCAGTACTTC.

This clonotype was observed a handful of times. The genes are TRBV5-1 and TRBJ2-2; 9 bases agree with TRBD1. This CDR3 is built from 15 residues. CDR1 is SGHRS and CDR2 is YFSETQ in the germline V gene. Trimming at V came to 4 bases and at J to 7 bases, leaving 8 bases not matched to a gene. CDR3: CASSPQGQGLGELFF. The CDR3, as DNA: TGCGCCAGCAGCCCCCAGGGACAGGGCCTCGGGGAGCTGTTTTTT.

The rearrangement joins TRBV7-6 to TRBJ1-3; D is ambiguous. The CDR3 totals 14 residues. Germline loops: CDR1 SGHVS, CDR2 FNYEAQ. Deletions cut 2 bases from V and 0 bases from J, with 5 bases between. The CDR3, as DNA: TGTGCCAGCAGCTTATACAGCTCTGGAAACACCATATATTTT. It encodes CASSLYSSGNTIYF.

This clonotype has just a few counts. This sequence joins TRBV10-3 and TRBJ2-5; perhaps TRBD2 as D (5 bases). Germline V gene lookup returns CDR1 ENHRY and CDR2 SYGVKD. Trimming took 6 bases from V and 4 from J, leaving 18 bases between them. CDR3 length equals 15 residues. CDR3 DNA: TGTGCCATCAGCCCCCGGCAGGCGGCGGGAGAGACCCAGTACTTC. Amino acid sequence: CAISPRQAAGETQYF.

This clonotype was recorded at least ten times. V and J are TRBV12-3 or TRBV12-4 and TRBJ2-1, with D perhaps matching TRBD1 (6 bases). Trimming cost V 4 bases and J 4 bases, with 8 bases left between them. CDR3 length equals 13 residues. The DNA of the CDR3 is TGTGCCAGCAGTTCAAGGGGGTACAATGAGCAGTTCTTC. Amino acids: CASSSRGYNEQFF.

The table lists this clonotype with a few counts. The chain has TRBV7-2 and TRBJ2-2, with D maybe TRBD2 (6 bases). V was pared by 0 bases and J by 1 base, with 9 bases between. Germline CDR1 reads SGHTA; CDR2 reads FQGNSA. The CDR3 is 16 residues long. The DNA of the CDR3 is TGTGCCAGCAGCTTAGCGGGAGGCCTGAACACCGGGGAGCTGTTTTTT. Its protein is CASSLAGGLNTGELFF.

The J gene is TRBJ1-6, the V gene TRBV11-3; D possibly corresponds to TRBD1 (6 bases). With 2 bases removed from V and 8 bases from J, the gap between germline ends came to 7 bases. This CDR3 is 13 amino acids long. Germline loops: CDR1 SGHNT, CDR2 YENEEA. CDR3 region: CASSLNRDSPLHF. The DNA for the CDR3 is TGTGCCAGCAGCTTAAACAGGGATTCACCCCTCCACTTT.